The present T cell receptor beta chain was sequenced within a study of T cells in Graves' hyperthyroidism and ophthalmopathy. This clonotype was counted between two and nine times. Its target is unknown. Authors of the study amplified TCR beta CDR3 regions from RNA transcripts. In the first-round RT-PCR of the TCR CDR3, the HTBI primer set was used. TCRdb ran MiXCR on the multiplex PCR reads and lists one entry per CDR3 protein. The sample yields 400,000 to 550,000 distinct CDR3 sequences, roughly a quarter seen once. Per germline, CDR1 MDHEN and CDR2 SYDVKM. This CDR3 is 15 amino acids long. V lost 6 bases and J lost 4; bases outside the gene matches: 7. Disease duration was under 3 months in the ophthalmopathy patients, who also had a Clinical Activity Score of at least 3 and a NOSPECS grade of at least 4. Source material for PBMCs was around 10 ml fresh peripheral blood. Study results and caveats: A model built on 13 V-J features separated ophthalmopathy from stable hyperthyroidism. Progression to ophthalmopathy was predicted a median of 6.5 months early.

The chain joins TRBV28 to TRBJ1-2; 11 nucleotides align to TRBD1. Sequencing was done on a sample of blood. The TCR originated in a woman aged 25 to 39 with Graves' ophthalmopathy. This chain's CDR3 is CASRRTGGRGYGYTF. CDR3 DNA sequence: TGTGCCAGCAGGCGGACAGGGGGCCGTGGCTATGGCTACACCTTC.